This record concerns one TCR beta chain sequence. Antigen specificity is unknown. Primers included in the PCR were 60 Vbeta and 13 Jbeta primers. This table comes from immunoSEQ multiplex PCR, and its TCRdb copy is limited to in-frame clones, with some not included. The repertoire consists of about 97,000 clones, with under 85% occurring once and the leading ten covering 1.5% to 2%. V lost 0 bases to trimming and J lost 11 bases, with 12 bases between them. This CDR3 comprises 14 residues. Per the germline V gene, CDR1 is SGHTS and CDR2 is YDEGEE. The data belong to a study of cytomegalovirus exposure and HLA in healthy donors. Study-wide results and caveats: Highly shared sequence variants in one cluster were likely a sequencing artifact.

The clonotype comes from a woman aged 40-49 years in good health and CMV-seronegative. The chain uses TRBV5-8 and TRBJ1-6; D unclear. Input material: PBMCs. The CDR3 loop is CASSLAEGLTPLHF. The CDR3 DNA reads as TGTGCCAGCAGCTTGGCGGAGGGATTAACACCCCTCCACTTT.